Detailed here is one T cell receptor (beta chain). This sample is drawn from a study of blood T cell repertoires in COVID-19. Study-level background: The United States, Italy and Spain were the sources of the acute and convalescent COVID-19 samples. PBMCs, B-cell-depleted T cells, or T cells provided the cDNA or gDNA that made up the material.

Unmatched junction bases numbered 6, after V lost 0 bases and J lost 2 bases. This CDR3 has 18 residues. The germline CDR1 and CDR2 sequences are SGHRS and YFSETQ. The method was immunoSEQ multiplex PCR; TCRdb's version includes in-frame clones alone and lacks a portion of them. The sample has approximately 250,000 clones, 75% to 90% seen once. Sequenced sample: peripheral blood. This rearrangement joins TRBV5-1 to TRBJ2-3, with 13 nucleotides matching TRBD2. The clonotype originates from a woman between 65 and 79 years old with COVID-19, enrolled during active disease. The CDR3 coding sequence is TGCGCCAGCAGCTTGGGTAGGGGGACTAGCGGGGACACAGATACGCAGTATTTT. This encodes CASSLGRGTSGDTDTQYF.